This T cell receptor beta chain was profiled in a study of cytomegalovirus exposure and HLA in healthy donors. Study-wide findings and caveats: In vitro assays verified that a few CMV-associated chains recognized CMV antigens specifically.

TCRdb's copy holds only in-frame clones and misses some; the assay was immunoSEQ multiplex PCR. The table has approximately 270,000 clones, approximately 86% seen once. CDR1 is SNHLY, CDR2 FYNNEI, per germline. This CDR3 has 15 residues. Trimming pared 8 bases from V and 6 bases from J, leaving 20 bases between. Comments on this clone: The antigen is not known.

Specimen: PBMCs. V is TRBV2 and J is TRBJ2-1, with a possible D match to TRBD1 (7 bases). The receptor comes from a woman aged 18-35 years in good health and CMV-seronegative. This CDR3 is CASSEGAGKGNEQFF. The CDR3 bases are TGTGCCAGCTCGGAGGGGGCGGGGAAGGGCAATGAGCAGTTCTTC.